This TCR beta chain was retrieved from a study of regulatory T cells in long-lasting Graves disease. Comments on this clonotype: The junction and the germline gene differ at one end; a read error may be behind it.

The CDR3 is 14 amino acids. The germline gives CDR1 MGHRA, CDR2 YSYEKL. Sequencing libraries for TCR beta were prepared with iRepertoire HTBI primers and Arm-PCR of CDR3 regions. TCRdb called the multiplex PCR reads again in MiXCR, with one record for every CDR3 protein. The top ten clones hold 12% of a sample with over 500,000 distinct CDR3 sequences, more than 15% of them seen once. Regarding time point: newly diagnosed GD, antithyroid drugs for less than 3 months. Researchers made the TCR library from RNA that was extracted from PBMCs. This sample was shared with a second study, whose subject was T cells in Graves' hyperthyroidism and ophthalmopathy.

The chain employs TRBV4-1 and TRBJ2-7, with 7 bases aligning to TRBD2. The specimen comprised peripheral blood mononuclear cells (PBMCs), sampled at new diagnosis, from a patient treated with antithyroid drugs. This receptor was taken from a man between 18 and 35 years old with Graves disease. The CDR3 spells CASNQGGRTLEQYF. For the CDR3, the DNA is TGCGCCAGCAACCAAGGCGGGAGAACCTTAGAGCAGTACTTC.